Below are 16 T cell receptor beta chains sequenced from a single sample in a study of cytomegalovirus exposure and HLA in healthy donors. This PCR relied on a set of 60 Vbeta primers and 13 Jbeta primers. The data were produced by immunoSEQ multiplex PCR, yet TCRdb's version contains in-frame clones alone and is incomplete. The sample has roughly 99,000 clones, 82% seen once. Input material: PBMCs. Receptor source: a man in his thirties or forties in good health and CMV-seropositive.

J is TRBJ1-1 and V is TRBV4-1; tentatively, D is TRBD1 (6 bases). Germline lookup yields CDR1 MGHRA and CDR2 YSYEKL. This CDR3 is built from 15 residues. The V gene lost 3 bases and the J gene lost 1 base, with 12 bases spanning the gap. The CDR3 DNA is TGCGCCAGCAGCCACAAGGGACAATCGAACACTGAAGCTTTCTTT. The encoded protein is CASSHKGQSNTEAFF.

V and J are TRBV5-1 and TRBJ1-6, with 9 bases lining up with TRBD1. V trimming: 4 bases; J trimming: 5 bases; junction bases outside the gene matches: 4. The CDR3 length is 15 residues. Germline V gene data show CDR1 as SGHRS and CDR2 as YFSETQ. The CDR3 bases are TGCGCCAGCAGCCCCGGACAGGGGAATAATTCACCCCTCCACTTT. Protein sequence: CASSPGQGNNSPLHF. The full variable domain, its missing parts supplied by reference TRBV5-1 and TRBJ1-6, is KAGVTQTPRYLIKTRGQQVTLSCSPISGHRSVSWYQQTPGQGLQFLFEYFSETQRNKGNFPGRFSGRQFSNSRSEMNVSTLELGDSALYLCASSPGQGNNSPLHFGNGTRLTVT.

The chain carries TRBV11-3 and TRBJ2-2, with 8 positions matching TRBD1. V shed 5 bases and J 4 bases; nucleotides not matched to a gene: 6. The germline gives CDR1 SGHNT, CDR2 YENEEA. This CDR3 is 15 amino acids long. The CDR3 DNA sequence: TGTGCCAGCAGCCCTAAGGACAGGGCCACCGGGGAGCTGTTTTTT. Its translation is CASSPKDRATGELFF.

This chain joins TRBV9 and TRBJ1-1, with no clear D. V was shortened by 4 bases and J by 5 bases, with 6 bases between the two germline ends. The CDR3 contains 11 residues. The germline V gene has CDR1 SGDLS and CDR2 YYNGEE. The CDR3 DNA reads TGTGCCAGCAGCACCGGGACTGAAGCTTTCTTT. Residues: CASSTGTEAFF.

V gene TRBV29-1 combines with J gene TRBJ2-5; 7 nucleotides align to TRBD1. The CDR3 consists of 12 residues. Trimming removed 7 bases from V and 1 base from J; junction bases left unmatched: 3. From germline, CDR1 is SQVTM and CDR2 ANQGSEA. The CDR3: CSAGQRQETQYF. CDR3 DNA sequence: TGCAGCGCGGGACAGCGCCAAGAGACCCAGTACTTC.

V is TRBV4-2 and J is TRBJ2-3, with 9 bases identical to TRBD2. The CDR3 sequence is 15 residues long. Germline V gene data show CDR1 as LGHNA and CDR2 as YNFKEQ. With 0 bases clipped from V and 10 bases from J, the junction kept 8 bases outside the gene matches. The CDR3 sequence is CASSQEVQRGDAQYF. The CDR3 nucleotides are TGTGCCAGCAGCCAAGAAGTCCAGCGGGGGGACGCGCAGTATTTT.

The rearrangement joins TRBV5-6 to TRBJ1-6; D gene uncertain. CDR1 SGHDT and CDR2 YYEEEE come from the germline V gene. The CDR3 contains 15 residues. V was shortened by 0 bases and J by 11 bases, with 15 bases between the two germline ends. The CDR3 DNA sequence: TGTGCCAGCAGCTTGGGTGTGACCGGAGGGCCACCCCTCCACTTT. It encodes CASSLGVTGGPPLHF.

The chain uses TRBV6-5 and TRBJ1-1; a possible D gene is TRBD1 (5 bases). V was trimmed by 6 bases and J by 1 base, leaving 12 bases between them. The CDR3 spans 14 residues. Germline-derived CDR1 and CDR2 are MNHEY and SVGAGI. The CDR3 region has the DNA TGTGCCAGCAGCCGCAGGGAAAGGAACACTGAAGCTTTCTTT. Residues: CASSRRERNTEAFF.

For the CDR3, the DNA is TGCGCCAGCAGCCCGCGAGCGGGGGGGGCCACAGATACGCAGTATTTT. Amino acids: CASSPRAGGATDTQYF. The chain carries TRBV5-1 and TRBJ2-3; 10 bases fit TRBD2. Germline values: CDR1 SGHRS, CDR2 YFSETQ. The V and J ends lost 4 bases and 2 bases, in that order; junction bases with no gene match: 7. This CDR3 region has 16 residues. Variable domain in full (rest from reference TRBV5-1 and TRBJ2-3): KAGVTQTPRYLIKTRGQQVTLSCSPISGHRSVSWYQQTPGQGLQFLFEYFSETQRNKGNFPGRFSGRQFSNSRSEMNVSTLELGDSALYLCASSPRAGGATDTQYFGPGTRLTVL.

The table lists this clone with a count of one. J is TRBJ2-2 and V is TRBV7-3, with 8 nucleotides matching TRBD2. Germline V gene lookup returns CDR1 SGHTA and CDR2 FQGTGA. This CDR3 has 16 residues. Trimming at V came to 6 bases and at J to 0 bases, leaving 6 bases not matched to a gene. Here the CDR3 reads CASSRLAGSNTGELFF. The CDR3 region has the DNA TGTGCCAGCAGTCGGCTAGCGGGTTCGAACACCGGGGAGCTGTTTTTT.

This clone came up once. V gene TRBV11-2 combines with J gene TRBJ2-7, with D perhaps matching TRBD2 (5 bases). Between the trimmed V and J ends, which lost 1 base and 4 bases, there was a span of 17 bases. CDR1 and CDR2 (germline): SGHAT, FQNNGV. CDR3 length: 16 residues. CDR3 protein: CASSLGGRVIRYEQYF. CDR3 nucleotide sequence: TGTGCCAGCAGCTTAGGAGGGCGGGTCATTCGTTACGAGCAGTACTTC.

V is TRBV7-9 and J is TRBJ2-7; 8 bases fit TRBD1. Germline trimming cut 4 bases from V and 4 bases from J; bases unmatched to any gene: 9. Germline assignment: CDR1 SEHNR and CDR2 FQNEAQ (reference sequence). The CDR3 is 15 residues long. CDR3 in DNA: TGTGCCAGCAGCTCGCCGACAGGGGAGGTTTACGAGCAGTACTTC. It codes for CASSSPTGEVYEQYF.

To note about this clone: The junction differs from germline at one of its ends, possibly a read error. The rearrangement joins TRBV15 to TRBJ2-6; TRBD1 matches at 7 bases. CDR3 length: 17 amino acids. Germline V gene sequence: CDR1 LNHNV, CDR2 YYDKDF (reference sequence). CDR3 nucleotides: TGTGCCACCAGCAGAGCCGACAGGGTGTCAGGGGCCAACGGCCTGACTTTC. This gives the protein CATSRADRVSGANGLTF. The entire variable domain, with the rest obtained from reference TRBV15 and TRBJ2-6, is as follows: DAMVIQNPRYQVTQFGKPVTLSCSQTLNHNVMYWYQQKSSQAPKLLFHYYDKDFNNEADTPDNFQSRRPNTSFCFLDIRSPGLGDTAMYLCATSRADRVSGANGLTFGAGSRLTVL.

As DNA, the CDR3 is TGCGCCAGCAGCCAAGGACGGGACAGGGGTTACGAGCAGTACTTC. Translated, it gives CASSQGRDRGYEQYF. This sequence joins TRBV4-1 and TRBJ2-7; TRBD1 aligns across 10 bases. The CDR3 has 15 residues. V trimming: 1 base; J trimming: 4 bases; junction bases outside the gene matches: 4. The germline V gene has CDR1 MGHRA and CDR2 YSYEKL.

This rearrangement joins TRBV15 to TRBJ2-7, with 7 bases matching TRBD1. J gave up 6 bases and V 0 bases, and 11 bases lay outside the gene matches. Germline loops: CDR1 LNHNV, CDR2 YYDKDF (reference sequence). The CDR3 extends over 16 amino acids. In DNA, the CDR3 is TGTGCCACCAGCAGAGACCCCTCGGGACAGAGCGGCGAGCAGTACTTC. Protein: CATSRDPSGQSGEQYF.

This clone was seen only a few times. The junction and the germline gene differ at one end; a read error may be behind it. The V gene is TRBV7-9, the J gene TRBJ2-7; D remains ambiguous. Per germline, CDR1 SEHNR and CDR2 FQNEAQ (reference sequence). This CDR3 spans 13 amino acids. CDR3 loop: CSSSLKEFDEQYF. CDR3 DNA sequence: TGTTCCAGCAGCTTGAAGGAGTTCGACGAGCAGTACTTC.